This T cell receptor beta chain comes out of a study of CD8 T cells in ankylosing spondylitis. At least ten counts were recorded for this clonotype. Its matching antigen is unknown. TCRdb called the 5' RACE reads again in MiXCR, with one record for every CDR3 protein. The sample shows approximately 150,000 distinct CDR3 sequences, around a third of them seen only once. Per the germline V gene, CDR1 is DFQATT and CDR2 is SNEGSKA (reference sequence). The CDR3 runs to 12 residues. Deletions cut 0 bases from V and 5 bases from J, with 6 bases between. General study points: Some motif variants had been reported before (in reactive arthritis synovial fluid and blood).

The V call is TRBV20-1, the J call TRBJ2-3; no firm D call. This sequence was found in a male donor with ankylosing spondylitis. Sequenced: synovial fluid, either unsorted or a sorted T cell fraction (not recorded which). The CDR3, as DNA: TGCAGTGCTAGAGATTGGGAAGATACGCAGTATTTT. Its protein product is CSARDWEDTQYF.